The TCR beta chain described here comes from a study of technical replicates of blood from four donors. Repertoires were generated with immunoSEQ multiplex PCR, while TCRdb's copy carries only in-frame clones and drops some. The repertoire consists of roughly 93,000 clones, with nearly 97% occurring once and the leading ten covering roughly 0.28%. The V gene's germline CDR1 is SGDLS and CDR2 YYNGEE. CDR3 length: 16 residues. J was trimmed by 1 base and V by 0 bases; bases with no gene match: 7. Sequences were obtained from T cells isolated from PBMCs. The V gene is TRBV9, the J gene TRBJ2-7; 7 bases line up with TRBD1. The TCR comes from a human donor in good health. CDR3 protein: CASSVGGQDISYEQYF. Written as DNA, the CDR3 is TGTGCCAGCAGCGTAGGAGGACAGGACATTTCCTACGAGCAGTACTTC.